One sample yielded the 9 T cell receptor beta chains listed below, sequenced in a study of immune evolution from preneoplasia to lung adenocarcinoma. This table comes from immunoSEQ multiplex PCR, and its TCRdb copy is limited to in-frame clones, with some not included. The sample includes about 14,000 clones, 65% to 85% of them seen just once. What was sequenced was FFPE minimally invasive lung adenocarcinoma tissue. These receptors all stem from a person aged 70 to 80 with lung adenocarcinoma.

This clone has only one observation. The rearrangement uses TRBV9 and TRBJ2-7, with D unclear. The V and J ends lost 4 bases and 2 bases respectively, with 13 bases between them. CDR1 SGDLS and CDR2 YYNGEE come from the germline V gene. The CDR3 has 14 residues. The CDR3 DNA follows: TGTGCCAGCAGCTCCTACCAGAATACCTACGAGCAGTACTTC. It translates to CASSSYQNTYEQYF.

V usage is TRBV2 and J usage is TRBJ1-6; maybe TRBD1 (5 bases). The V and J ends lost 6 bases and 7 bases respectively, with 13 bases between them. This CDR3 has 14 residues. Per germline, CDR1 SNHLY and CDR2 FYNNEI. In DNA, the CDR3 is TGTGCCAGCAGCCCGGGGCTCTTAAATTCACCCCTCCACTTT. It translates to CASSPGLLNSPLHF. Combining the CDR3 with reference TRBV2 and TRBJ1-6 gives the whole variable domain EPEVTQTPSHQVTQMGQEVILRCVPISNHLYFYWYRQILGQKVEFLVSFYNNEISEKSEIFDDQFSVERPDGSNFTLKIRSTKLEDSAMYFCASSPGLLNSPLHFGNGTRLTVT.

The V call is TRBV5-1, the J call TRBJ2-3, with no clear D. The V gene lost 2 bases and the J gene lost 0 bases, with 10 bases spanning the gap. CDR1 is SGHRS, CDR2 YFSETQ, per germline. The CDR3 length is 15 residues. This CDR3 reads CASSLDPSSTDTQYF. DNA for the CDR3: TGCGCCAGCAGCTTAGACCCCTCGAGCACAGATACGCAGTATTTT.

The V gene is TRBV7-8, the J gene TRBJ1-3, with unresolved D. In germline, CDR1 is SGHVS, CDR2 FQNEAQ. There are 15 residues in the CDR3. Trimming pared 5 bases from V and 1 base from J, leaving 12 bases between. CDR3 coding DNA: TGTGCCAGCAGCCCTAGGGTGGGTTCTGGAAACACCATATATTTT. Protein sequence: CASSPRVGSGNTIYF.

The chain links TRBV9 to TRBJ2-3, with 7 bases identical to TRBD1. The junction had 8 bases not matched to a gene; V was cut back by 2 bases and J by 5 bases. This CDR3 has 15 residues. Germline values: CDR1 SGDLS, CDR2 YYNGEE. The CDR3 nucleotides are TGTGCCAGCAGCGTTAGCGAGGGGGCCGTAGATACGCAGTATTTT. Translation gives CASSVSEGAVDTQYF.

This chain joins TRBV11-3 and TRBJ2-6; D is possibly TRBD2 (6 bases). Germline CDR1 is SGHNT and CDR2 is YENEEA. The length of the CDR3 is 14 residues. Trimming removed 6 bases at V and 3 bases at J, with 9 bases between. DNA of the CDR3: TGTGCCAGCAGAAGGGGAGGTGGGGCCAACGTCCTGACTTTC. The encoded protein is CASRRGGGANVLTF. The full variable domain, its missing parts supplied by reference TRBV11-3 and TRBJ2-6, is EAGVVQSPRYKIIEKKQPVAFWCNPISGHNTLYWYLQNLGQGPELLIRYENEEAVDDSQLPKDRFSAERLKGVDSTLKIQPAELGDSAVYLCASRRGGGANVLTFGAGSRLTVL.

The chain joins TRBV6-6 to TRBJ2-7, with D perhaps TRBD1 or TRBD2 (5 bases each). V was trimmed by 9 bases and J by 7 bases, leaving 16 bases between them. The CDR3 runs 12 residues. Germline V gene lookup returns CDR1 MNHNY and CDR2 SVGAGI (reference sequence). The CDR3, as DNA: TGTGCCAGTATGGGGACGGGTAAGGAGCAGTACTTC. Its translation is CASMGTGKEQYF.

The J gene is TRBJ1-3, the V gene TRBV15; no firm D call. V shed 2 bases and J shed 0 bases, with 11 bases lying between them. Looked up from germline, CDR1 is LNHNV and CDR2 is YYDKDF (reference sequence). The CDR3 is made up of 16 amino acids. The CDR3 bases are TGTGCCACCAGCAGAACCTCGGAGATCTCTGGAAACACCATATATTTT. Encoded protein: CATSRTSEISGNTIYF.

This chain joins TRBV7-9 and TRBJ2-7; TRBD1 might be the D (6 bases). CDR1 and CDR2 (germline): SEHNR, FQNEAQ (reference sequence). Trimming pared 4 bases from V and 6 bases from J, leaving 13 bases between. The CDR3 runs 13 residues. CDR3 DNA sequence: TGTGCCAGCAGCTACCCGACAGGCGGCGAGCAGTACTTC. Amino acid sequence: CASSYPTGGEQYF.